A single sample gave rise to the 31 T cell receptor beta chains below, sequenced in a study of T cell responses to AZD1222 COVID-19 vaccine. The protocol was immunoSEQ multiplex PCR, while the TCRdb copy is restricted to in-frame clones and leaves out a portion. The sample shows approximately 220,000 clones, approximately 94% of them seen only once. The sample in question was peripheral blood, obtained on day 0 of MenACWY control vaccination. The receptor source for this set is an adult in good health.

The chain has TRBV19 and TRBJ1-2; tentative D call: TRBD1 (5 bases). The ends were cut back, 3 bases at V and 14 bases at J, with 16 bases in the middle. The CDR3 has 12 residues. CDR1 is LNHDA and CDR2 is SQIVND in the germline V gene (reference sequence). CDR3 coding DNA: TGTGCCAGTAGTATGGGGGGGGACCGTGGGACCTTC. Residues: CASSMGGDRGTF.

The rearrangement joins TRBV9 to TRBJ1-6; perhaps TRBD1 as D (6 bases). The V end was cut by 6 bases, the J end by 4 bases, with 14 bases between. Per germline, CDR1 SGDLS and CDR2 YYNGEE. The CDR3 length is 15 residues. The CDR3 bases are TGTGCCAGCAACCGGGGGGGGCAGTATAATTCACCCCTCCACTTT. This encodes CASNRGGQYNSPLHF.

The rearrangement joins TRBV18 to TRBJ2-2; D uncertain. CDR1 and CDR2 from the germline V gene are KGHSH and LQKENI. The CDR3 is made up of 14 amino acids. With 3 bases removed from V and 5 bases from J, the gap between germline ends came to 10 bases. In nucleotides, the CDR3 is TGTGCCAGCTCACCGGCGTCTCGGACCGGGGAGCTGTTTTTT. It codes for CASSPASRTGELFF.

This clone was observed a single time. V and J are TRBV7-2 and TRBJ1-2; D not certain. The germline V and J ends were trimmed by 0 bases and 7 bases, with 9 bases remaining between them. CDR1 and CDR2 from the germline V gene are SGHTA and FQGNSA. The length of the CDR3 is 13 residues. The CDR3 nucleotides read TGTGCCAGCAGCTTAGCGCGGGGATTTGGCTACACCTTC. This codes for CASSLARGFGYTF.

The chain recombines TRBV28 with TRBJ2-1; 9 bases match TRBD2. Germline CDR1 and CDR2: MDHEN and SYDVKM. With 6 bases clipped from V and 6 bases from J, the junction kept 15 bases outside the gene matches. CDR3 length equals 17 residues. CDR3 sequence (DNA): TGTGCCAGCAGCCTACAAGAGGGCGGGGGGGCCCGCAATGAGCAGTTCTTC. Its protein product is CASSLQEGGGARNEQFF.

The chain joins TRBV7-2 to TRBJ1-5; TRBD1 might be the D (5 bases). The V end was cut by 5 bases, the J end by 4 bases, with 18 bases between. Germline V gives CDR1 SGHTA, CDR2 FQGNSA. This CDR3 spans 16 amino acids. DNA for the CDR3: TGTGCCAGCAGCACAACCGGGACCGGGGGGAATCAGCCCCAGCATTTT. This sequence encodes CASSTTGTGGNQPQHF.

DNA for the CDR3: TGTGCCAGCAGCCAGACTAGCGGGGGCCCGAACACCGGGGAGCTGTTTTTT. Encoded protein: CASSQTSGGPNTGELFF. The chain links TRBV7-2 to TRBJ2-2, with 12 nucleotides matching TRBD2. This CDR3 comprises 17 residues. Germline V lookup: CDR1 SGHTA, CDR2 FQGNSA. Trimming took 5 bases from V and 0 from J; bases not matched to a gene: 4. Complete variable domain (other parts from reference TRBV7-2 and TRBJ2-2): GAGVSQSPSNKVTEKGKDVELRCDPISGHTALYWYRQSLGQGLEFLIYFQGNSAPDKSGLPSDRFSAERTGGSVSTLTIQRTQQEDSAVYLCASSQTSGGPNTGELFFGEGSRLTVL.

V usage is TRBV5-1 and J usage is TRBJ2-5, with D possibly called TRBD1 or TRBD2 (5 bases each). Germline loops: CDR1 SGHRS, CDR2 YFSETQ. The CDR3 has 14 amino acids. V gave up 0 bases and J gave up 4 bases, with 10 bases separating them. This chain's CDR3 is CASSLGGVRETQYF. The CDR3 region has the DNA TGCGCCAGCAGCTTGGGAGGGGTACGAGAGACCCAGTACTTC. Drawing the rest from reference TRBV5-1 and TRBJ2-5, the complete variable domain is KAGVTQTPRYLIKTRGQQVTLSCSPISGHRSVSWYQQTPGQGLQFLFEYFSETQRNKGNFPGRFSGRQFSNSRSEMNVSTLELGDSALYLCASSLGGVRETQYFGPGTRLLVL.

The rearrangement links TRBV3-1 (or the pseudogene TRBV3-2) to TRBJ1-1, with 11 bases that match TRBD1. The CDR3 is 15 residues long. J lost 3 bases, V lost 3 bases, and 3 bases had no gene match. In germline, CDR1 is LGHDT, CDR2 YNNKEL (reference sequence). CDR3 DNA sequence: TGTGCCAGCAGCCAGGGACAGGGGGTTTACACTGAAGCTTTCTTT. This translates into CASSQGQGVYTEAFF.

In this sample, this clone turned up once. The chain recombines TRBV6-5 with TRBJ2-3; D may be TRBD2 (7 bases). In germline, CDR1 is MNHEY, CDR2 SVGAGI. The length of the CDR3 is 14 residues. The V end lost 6 bases, the J end lost 6 bases, and 16 bases lay between the germline ends. In nucleotides, the CDR3 is TGTGCCAGCAGCAAAAGGCGGGGGCAGGATACGCAGTATTTT. Its protein is CASSKRRGQDTQYF.

A remark on this clone: Different DNA sequences within this sample yield the same CDR3. The chain couples TRBV3-1 (or the pseudogene TRBV3-2) to TRBJ1-4; TRBD1 might be the D (5 bases). V lost 1 base and J 7 bases, leaving 10 bases between the germline ends. The CDR3 totals 14 residues. From germline, CDR1 is LGHDT and CDR2 YNNKEL (reference sequence). DNA for the CDR3: TGTGCCAGCAGCCAAGGGGGGAGGGGTGAAAAACTGTTTTTT. Its protein product is CASSQGGRGEKLFF.

This rearrangement joins TRBV6-5 to TRBJ1-2; TRBD1 might be the D (5 bases). The V gene lost 4 bases and the J gene lost 8 bases, with 8 bases spanning the gap. There are 11 residues in the CDR3. Germline-derived CDR1 and CDR2 are MNHEY and SVGAGI. The CDR3 protein is CASSSDTGYTF. DNA for the CDR3: TGTGCCAGCAGTTCGGACACGGGCTACACCTTC.

Of note for this clone: This specimen includes other DNA sequences encoding the same CDR3. The chain combines TRBV6-5 with TRBJ1-2; D might be TRBD1 (5 bases). The CDR3 length is 14 residues. The V end was cut by 0 bases, the J end by 2 bases, with 7 bases between. Germline V gene lookup returns CDR1 MNHEY and CDR2 SVGAGI. CDR3 protein: CASSYSTENYGYTF. Here the CDR3 DNA reads TGTGCCAGCAGTTACTCGACAGAGAACTATGGCTACACCTTC.

The V gene is TRBV5-1, the J gene TRBJ1-1; D not certain. CDR1 SGHRS and CDR2 YFSETQ come from the germline V gene. CDR3 size: 15 residues. V was pared by 0 bases and J by 2 bases, with 11 bases between. This chain's CDR3 is CASSLEARGNTEAFF. Here the CDR3 DNA reads TGCGCCAGCAGCTTGGAGGCGAGAGGTAACACTGAAGCTTTCTTT.

The chain is built from TRBV6-5 and TRBJ2-5, with D perhaps TRBD2 (6 bases). This CDR3 has 13 residues. Trimming removed 8 bases at V and 4 bases at J, with 14 bases between. Per the germline V gene, CDR1 is MNHEY and CDR2 is SVGAGI. CDR3 in DNA: TGTGCCAGCGGTCAGGGAGGTTCAGAGACCCAGTACTTC. Translating it yields CASGQGGSETQYF.

This rearrangement joins TRBV3-1 (or the pseudogene TRBV3-2) to TRBJ1-2, with D perhaps matching TRBD1 (5 bases). Germline CDR1 and CDR2: LGHDT and YNNKEL (reference sequence). V gave up 0 bases and J gave up 3 bases, with 11 bases separating them. The CDR3 loop spans 15 amino acids. CDR3 loop: CASSQDAQGHYGYTF. For the CDR3, the DNA is TGTGCCAGCAGCCAAGATGCTCAGGGACACTATGGCTACACCTTC.

V gene TRBV7-9 combines with J gene TRBJ2-1; 10 nucleotides line up with TRBD1. This CDR3 contains 15 residues. CDR1 SEHNR and CDR2 FQNEAQ come from the germline V gene (reference sequence). V shed 5 bases and J 7 bases; nucleotides not matched to a gene: 8. CDR3: CASSADRGLWNEQFF. The CDR3 DNA is TGTGCCAGCAGCGCCGACAGGGGGCTTTGGAATGAGCAGTTCTTC.

The chain combines TRBV18 with TRBJ2-5; either TRBD1 or TRBD2 may supply D (6 bases each). The ends were cut back, 3 bases at V and 5 bases at J, with 10 bases in the middle. Germline V gene data show CDR1 as KGHSH and CDR2 as LQKENI. This CDR3 spans 13 amino acids. This chain's CDR3 is CASSPGGAETQYF. DNA for the CDR3: TGTGCCAGCTCACCGGGGGGCGCGGAGACCCAGTACTTC.

The rearrangement joins TRBV6-5 to TRBJ1-2; D is undetermined. The CDR3 has 11 amino acids. Trimming took 4 bases from V and 8 from J, leaving 8 bases between them. In germline, CDR1 is MNHEY, CDR2 SVGAGI. Written as DNA, the CDR3 is TGTGCCAGCAGTTCCCCGGCAGGCTACACCTTC. Its translation: CASSSPAGYTF.

This clone is a singleton in its sample. The V call is TRBV6-5, the J call TRBJ1-2, with a weak D call TRBD1 (5 bases). CDR1 is MNHEY and CDR2 is SVGAGI in the germline V gene. The length of the CDR3 is 14 residues. Between the trimmed V and J ends, which lost 7 bases and 4 bases, there was a span of 16 bases. This CDR3 is CASIAPGRAYGYTF. CDR3 DNA: TGTGCCAGCATCGCTCCGGGACGGGCCTATGGCTACACCTTC.

This chain uses TRBV7-9 with TRBJ2-7; D might be TRBD1 (6 bases). This CDR3 is 15 amino acids long. Germline V gene data show CDR1 as SEHNR and CDR2 as FQNEAQ (reference sequence). V lost 4 bases to trimming and J lost 4 bases, with 17 bases between them. This chain's CDR3 is CASSSHAAGEYEQYF. CDR3 in DNA: TGTGCCAGCAGCTCCCATGCGGCAGGGGAATACGAGCAGTACTTC.

V and J are TRBV10-3 and TRBJ2-5, with D perhaps matching TRBD1 (7 bases). The germline CDR1 and CDR2 sequences are ENHRY and SYGVKD. The V gene lost 8 bases and the J gene lost 5 bases, with 24 bases spanning the gap. CDR3 length equals 16 residues. The CDR3 DNA follows: TGTGCCATCTCAGACAGGGACTCCACTTTGAGGGAGACCCAGTACTTC. Its translation: CAISDRDSTLRETQYF.

The chain joins TRBV9 to TRBJ1-2, with 7 positions matching TRBD1. Germline CDR1 and CDR2: SGDLS and YYNGEE. V was pared by 7 bases and J by 7 bases, with 10 bases of the junction left unmatched. The CDR3 loop spans 13 amino acids. The CDR3 coding sequence is TGTGCCAGCGGGGCAGGGGGGAAGAGTGGCTACACCTTC. This encodes CASGAGGKSGYTF. The complete variable domain, with remaining parts taken from reference TRBV9 and TRBJ1-2, reads DSGVTQTPKHLITATGQRVTLRCSPRSGDLSVYWYQQSLDQGLQFLIQYYNGEERAKGNILERFSAQQFPDLHSELNLSSLELGDSALYFCASGAGGKSGYTFGSGTRLTVV.

The V gene is TRBV7-2, the J gene TRBJ1-1; D may be TRBD1 (6 bases). CDR3 length: 16 amino acids. Germline-derived CDR1 and CDR2 are SGHTA and FQGNSA. V lost 2 bases to trimming and J lost 2 bases, with 15 bases between them. DNA for the CDR3: TGTGCCAGCAGCTTATCGGGGGCCACGGGCAACACTGAAGCTTTCTTT. As protein: CASSLSGATGNTEAFF.

The V and J genes are TRBV6-6 and TRBJ1-5; D is unresolved. The length of the CDR3 is 15 residues. Germline V gives CDR1 MNHNY, CDR2 SVGAGI (reference sequence). V lost 2 bases, J lost 2 bases, and 10 bases lay in between. In nucleotides, the CDR3 is TGTGCCAGCAGTTACGAGGGTAGGGGCAATCAGCCCCAGCATTTT. It is translated as CASSYEGRGNQPQHF.

V usage is TRBV7-8 and J usage is TRBJ1-2; D is possibly TRBD1 (5 bases). In germline, CDR1 is SGHVS, CDR2 FQNEAQ. Trimming shortened V by 2 bases and J by 3 bases, and 10 bases separated the two germline ends. This CDR3 is built from 14 residues. The CDR3 spells CASSLRGRDYGYTF. The CDR3 coding sequence is TGTGCCAGCAGCTTAAGGGGAAGAGACTATGGCTACACCTTC.

The chain is built from TRBV18 and TRBJ2-2; D remains unclear. The CDR3 has 14 amino acids. V gave up 2 bases and J gave up 5 bases, with 9 bases separating them. In germline, CDR1 is KGHSH, CDR2 LQKENI. CDR3 residues: CASSPYTDTGELFF. DNA for the CDR3: TGTGCCAGCTCACCATATACGGATACCGGGGAGCTGTTTTTT. Full variable domain (outside the CDR3, taken from reference TRBV18 and TRBJ2-2): NAGVMQNPRHLVRRRGQEARLRCSPMKGHSHVYWYRQLPEEGLKFMVYLQKENIIDESGMPKERFSAEFPKEGPSILRIQQVVRGDSAAYFCASSPYTDTGELFFGEGSRLTVL.

The chain couples TRBV18 to TRBJ2-5, with D hard to call. Looked up from germline, CDR1 is KGHSH and CDR2 is LQKENI. CDR3 length equals 14 residues. V lost 6 bases, J lost 4 bases, and 15 bases lay in between. The CDR3 reads CASSETLPRETQYF. CDR3 coding DNA: TGTGCCAGCTCGGAGACTTTACCTCGAGAGACCCAGTACTTC.

V gene TRBV5-1 combines with J gene TRBJ2-2; TRBD1 might be the D (6 bases). Germline V lookup: CDR1 SGHRS, CDR2 YFSETQ. The CDR3 runs 13 residues. V was trimmed by 4 bases and J by 5 bases, leaving 9 bases between them. The CDR3 DNA sequence: TGCGCCAGCAGCACAGGGACAACCGGGGAGCTGTTTTTT. Its protein product is CASSTGTTGELFF.

V and J are TRBV27 and TRBJ1-2; 9 bases map to TRBD1. The length of the CDR3 is 14 residues. J lost 0 bases, V lost 6 bases, and 2 bases had no gene match. Per germline, CDR1 MNHEY and CDR2 SMNVEV (reference sequence). The CDR3 spells CASSDRGTNYGYTF. DNA of the CDR3: TGTGCCAGCAGCGACAGGGGGACTAACTATGGCTACACCTTC.

In the case of this clone: Other nucleotide sequences in the sample specify the same CDR3. V gene TRBV4-3 combines with J gene TRBJ1-1; 9 nucleotides line up with TRBD1. The length of the CDR3 is 16 residues. J gave up 3 bases and V 1 base, and 6 bases lay outside the gene matches. The germline V gene has CDR1 LGHNA and CDR2 YSLEER. The CDR3 DNA is TGCGCCAGCAGCCAAGTCAGGACAGGGGTTTACACTGAAGCTTTCTTT. Amino acids: CASSQVRTGVYTEAFF.